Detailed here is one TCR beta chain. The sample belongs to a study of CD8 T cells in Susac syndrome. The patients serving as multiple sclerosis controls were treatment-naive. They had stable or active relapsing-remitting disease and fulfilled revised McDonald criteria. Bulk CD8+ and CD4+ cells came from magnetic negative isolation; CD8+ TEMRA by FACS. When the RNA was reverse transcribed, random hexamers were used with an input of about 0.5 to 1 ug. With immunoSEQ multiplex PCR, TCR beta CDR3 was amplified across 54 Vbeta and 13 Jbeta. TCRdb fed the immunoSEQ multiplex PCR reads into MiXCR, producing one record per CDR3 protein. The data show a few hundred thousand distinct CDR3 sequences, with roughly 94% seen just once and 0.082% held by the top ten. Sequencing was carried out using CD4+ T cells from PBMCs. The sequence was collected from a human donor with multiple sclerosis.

CDR3 nucleotides: TGTGCCAGCAGTTTGAGGTTCAGCACTGAAGCTTTCTTT. As protein: CASSLRFSTEAFF. The chain links TRBV27 to TRBJ1-1; D gene uncertain. V shed 3 bases and J shed 4 bases, with 9 bases lying between them. The CDR3 runs to 13 residues. CDR1 and CDR2 from the germline V gene are MNHEY and SMNVEV (reference sequence).